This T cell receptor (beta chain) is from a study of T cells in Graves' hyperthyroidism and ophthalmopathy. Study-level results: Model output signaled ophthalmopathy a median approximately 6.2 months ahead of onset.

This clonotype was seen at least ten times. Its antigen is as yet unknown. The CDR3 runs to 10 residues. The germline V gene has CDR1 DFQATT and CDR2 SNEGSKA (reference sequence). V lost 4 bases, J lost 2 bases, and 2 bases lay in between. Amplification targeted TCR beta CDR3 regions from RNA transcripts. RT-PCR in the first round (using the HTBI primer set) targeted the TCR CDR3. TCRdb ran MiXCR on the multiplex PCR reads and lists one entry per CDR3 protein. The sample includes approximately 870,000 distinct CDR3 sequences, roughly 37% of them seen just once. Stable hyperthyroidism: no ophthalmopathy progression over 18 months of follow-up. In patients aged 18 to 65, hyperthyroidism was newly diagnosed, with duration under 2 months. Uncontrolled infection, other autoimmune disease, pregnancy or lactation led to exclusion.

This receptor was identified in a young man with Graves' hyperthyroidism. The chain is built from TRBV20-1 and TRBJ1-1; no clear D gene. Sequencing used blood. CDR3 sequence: CSAINTEAFF. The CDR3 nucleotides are TGCAGTGCTATTAACACTGAAGCTTTCTTT.